This record looks at one TCR beta chain sequence and its context. This entry is derived from a study of blood T cell repertoires in COVID-19. On the study more broadly: From the United States, Italy and Spain came samples of acute and convalescent COVID-19. Sources were T cells, B-cell-depleted T cells, or PBMCs; the material itself was cDNA or gDNA.

Data came from immunoSEQ multiplex PCR; TCRdb stores just in-frame clones and leaves some out. The repertoire consists of 150,000 to 200,000 clones, with about nine tenths occurring once and the leading ten covering 5.5% to 7.5%. The V end was cut by 4 bases, the J end by 4 bases, with 10 bases between. The CDR3 extends over 13 amino acids. Per the germline V gene, CDR1 is SGHTA and CDR2 is FQGTGA. Sequences were obtained from peripheral blood. The chain employs TRBV7-3 and TRBJ1-1; D not certain. The clonotype originates from a man aged 35-49 years with acute or convalescent COVID-19. Here the CDR3 DNA reads TGTGCCAGCAGCTCCATCCCGGGCACTGAAGCTTTCTTT. Protein product: CASSSIPGTEAFF.